The 30 T cell receptor beta chains listed next were all sequenced from one sample in a study of T cell responses to AZD1222 COVID-19 vaccine. TCRdb's copy holds only in-frame clones and misses some; the assay was immunoSEQ multiplex PCR. The sample carries about 130,000 clones, over 85% recorded once. Sequencing was performed on peripheral blood, taken on day 0 of AZD1222 vaccination. The receptors were sampled from an adult in good health.

The rearrangement joins TRBV7-2 to TRBJ1-6; the D gene is possibly TRBD1 (5 bases). This CDR3 spans 15 amino acids. Germline V gene data show CDR1 as SGHTA and CDR2 as FQGNSA. With 2 bases removed from V and 9 bases from J, the gap between germline ends came to 14 bases. The CDR3 sequence is CASSLFDRSASPLHF. CDR3 nucleotide sequence: TGTGCCAGCAGCTTATTCGACAGATCGGCTTCACCCCTCCACTTT.

This chain links TRBV7-2 with TRBJ1-1; D is unresolved. This CDR3 contains 17 residues. Trimming stripped 2 bases from V and 3 bases from J, with 19 bases between. Looked up from germline, CDR1 is SGHTA and CDR2 is FQGNSA. CDR3: CASSLRFPQFAYTEAFF. CDR3 DNA: TGTGCCAGCAGCTTACGATTCCCTCAATTCGCGTACACTGAAGCTTTCTTT.

This chain connects TRBV4-2 to TRBJ1-5, with D unclear. The germline CDR1 and CDR2 sequences are LGHNA and YNFKEQ. Trimming shortened V by 0 bases and J by 4 bases, and 13 bases separated the two germline ends. This CDR3 is built from 16 residues. The CDR3 DNA is TGTGCCAGCAGCCAAGATGTTGGAATACCGAATCAGCCCCAGCATTTT. Translating gives CASSQDVGIPNQPQHF.

The chain carries TRBV7-6 and TRBJ1-3; possibly TRBD1 for D (5 bases). This CDR3 region has 15 residues. The V and J ends lost 5 bases and 1 base respectively, with 12 bases between them. Germline CDR1 reads SGHVS; CDR2 reads FNYEAQ. As DNA, the CDR3 is TGTGCCAGCAGCCCCTGGGGGGGATCTGGAAACACCATATATTTT. Translation gives CASSPWGGSGNTIYF.

The chain carries TRBV28 and TRBJ2-7; 7 bases map to TRBD2. Germline V gene sequence: CDR1 MDHEN, CDR2 SYDVKM. CDR3 length: 15 amino acids. V dropped 7 bases and J dropped 0; count of bases not matched to a gene: 9. The CDR3 DNA follows: TGTGCCAGCACCTCAAGCGGGGCTCTCTCCTACGAGCAGTACTTC. Amino acid sequence: CASTSSGALSYEQYF.

The V call is TRBV11-2, the J call TRBJ2-1, with D possibly matching TRBD2 (5 bases). Between the trimmed V and J ends, which lost 4 bases and 7 bases, there was a span of 14 bases. Germline loops: CDR1 SGHAT, CDR2 FQNNGV. The CDR3 length is 14 residues. As DNA, the CDR3 is TGTGCCAGCAGCTCGCTTAAGGGAGTAAATGAGCAGTTCTTC. It translates to CASSSLKGVNEQFF. The entire variable domain, with the rest obtained from reference TRBV11-2 and TRBJ2-1, is as follows: EAGVAQSPRYKIIEKRQSVAFWCNPISGHATLYWYQQILGQGPKLLIQFQNNGVVDDSQLPKDRFSAERLKGVDSTLKIQPAKLEDSAVYLCASSSLKGVNEQFFGPGTRLTVL.

The V call is TRBV28, the J call TRBJ1-1; D is unclear. This CDR3 comprises 13 residues. Trimming removed 4 bases at V and 6 bases at J, with 12 bases between. CDR1 and CDR2 from the germline V gene are MDHEN and SYDVKM. CDR3 nucleotides: TGTGCCAGCAGTTCGGGGTTCCCCGCTGAAGCTTTCTTT. It yields the protein CASSSGFPAEAFF.

The count of this clone is one. This chain uses TRBV27 with TRBJ1-1; D is uncertain. Trimming left V 6 bases short and J 5 bases short, with 10 bases between. The CDR3 has 12 amino acids. Looked up from germline, CDR1 is MNHEY and CDR2 is SMNVEV (reference sequence). The CDR3 sequence: CASRGFGTEAFF. CDR3 bases: TGTGCCAGCAGGGGGTTCGGGACTGAAGCTTTCTTT.

The rearrangement links TRBV27 to TRBJ2-7; 11 bases align to TRBD2. CDR1 and CDR2 (germline): MNHEY, SMNVEV (reference sequence). CDR3 length: 14 residues. Unmatched junction bases numbered 5, after V lost 6 bases and J lost 4 bases. CDR3 DNA sequence: TGTGCCAGCAGCCTTACTAGCGGGAGTTACGAGCAGTACTTC. This sequence encodes CASSLTSGSYEQYF.

This chain uses TRBV19 with TRBJ1-5; no firm D call. Trimming pared 1 base from V and 0 bases from J, leaving 7 bases between. CDR1 LNHDA and CDR2 SQIVND come from the germline V gene (reference sequence). The CDR3 extends over 15 amino acids. The CDR3 DNA reads as TGTGCCAGTAGTATAGGGGTGACTAGCAATCAGCCCCAGCATTTT. It specifies CASSIGVTSNQPQHF. Variable domain in full (rest from reference TRBV19 and TRBJ1-5): DGGITQSPKYLFRKEGQNVTLSCEQNLNHDAMYWYRQDPGQGLRLIYYSQIVNDFQKGDIAEGYSVSREKKESFPLTVTSAQKNPTAFYLCASSIGVTSNQPQHFGDGTRLSIL.

The CDR3 DNA follows: TGTGCCAGCAGTTTATACGGACAGGGTAGCGAAAAACTGTTTTTT. It codes for CASSLYGQGSEKLFF. The chain couples TRBV27 to TRBJ1-4, with TRBD1 matching 8 bases. With 1 base clipped from V and 8 bases from J, the junction kept 6 bases outside the gene matches. CDR1 is MNHEY, CDR2 SMNVEV, per germline (reference sequence). The CDR3 is made up of 15 amino acids.

This clone was recorded only once. CDR3: CASSPDRGNYGYTF. The DNA of the CDR3 is TGTGCCAGCTCACCAGACAGGGGTAACTATGGCTACACCTTC. The J gene is TRBJ1-2, the V gene TRBV18, with TRBD1 matching 8 bases. The CDR3 loop spans 14 amino acids. The V segment lost 2 bases and the J segment 1 base; nucleotides outside the gene matches: 0. The germline CDR1 and CDR2 sequences are KGHSH and LQKENI.

The genes are TRBV7-2 and TRBJ2-1; D may be TRBD1 (5 bases). The V gene's germline CDR1 is SGHTA and CDR2 FQGNSA. The CDR3 runs to 14 residues. Trimming took 3 bases from V and 9 from J, leaving 15 bases between them. The CDR3 bases are TGTGCCAGCAGCTTCCAGGCCAGGGTTGGTGAGCAGTTCTTC. Its protein product is CASSFQARVGEQFF.

This rearrangement joins TRBV6-1 to TRBJ2-7, with D uncertain. This CDR3 has 15 amino acids. The ends were cut back, 0 bases at V and 2 bases at J, with 11 bases in the middle. From germline, CDR1 is MNHNS and CDR2 SASEGT. In DNA form, the CDR3 reads TGTGCCAGCAGTGAAGCGCTGGGGTTGGCCTACGAGCAGTACTTC. Protein product: CASSEALGLAYEQYF.

This clone was seen just once. This chain uses TRBV4-2 with TRBJ1-2; 7 bases fit TRBD1. CDR3 length equals 14 residues. Germline CDR1 LGHNA, CDR2 YNFKEQ. The junction had 6 bases not matched to a gene; V was cut back by 1 base and J by 7 bases. CDR3 nucleotide sequence: TGTGCCAGCAGCCAAGTCCAGGGGGACGGTGGCTACACCTTC. It encodes CASSQVQGDGGYTF.

V gene TRBV3-1 (or the pseudogene TRBV3-2) combines with J gene TRBJ2-7; tentatively, D is TRBD1 (7 bases). The CDR3 loop spans 18 amino acids. The germline gives CDR1 LGHDT, CDR2 YNNKEL (reference sequence). V was trimmed by 2 bases and J by 4 bases, leaving 24 bases between them. CDR3 sequence: CASSQKDRLIGGRYEQYF. CDR3 DNA sequence: TGTGCCAGCAGCCAAAAGGACAGGTTGATAGGGGGGCGATACGAGCAGTACTTC.

CDR3 in amino acids: CASSLAQETQYF. The CDR3 bases are TGTGCCAGCAGCTTAGCACAAGAGACCCAGTACTTC. This rearrangement joins TRBV7-2 to TRBJ2-5, with unresolved D. CDR3 length: 12 residues. Between the trimmed V and J ends, which lost 0 bases and 2 bases, there was a span of 1 base. Germline V gene sequence: CDR1 SGHTA, CDR2 FQGNSA.

The rearrangement uses TRBV6-5 and TRBJ1-2; 7 bases line up with TRBD1. The junction had 7 bases not matched to a gene; V was cut back by 2 bases and J by 4 bases. The V gene's germline CDR1 is MNHEY and CDR2 SVGAGI. This CDR3 has 15 amino acids. This CDR3 is CASSYARGQVYGYTF. The CDR3 nucleotides are TGTGCCAGCAGTTACGCGCGCGGACAGGTCTATGGCTACACCTTC.

Details on this clone: At one end, the junction sequence differs from germline, possibly due to a read error. The chain combines TRBV28 with TRBJ1-5; D remains unclear. Germline V gene lookup returns CDR1 MDHEN and CDR2 SYDVKM. The CDR3 is made up of 15 amino acids. This chain's CDR3 is CASSLNTGSIQPQHF. In nucleotides, the CDR3 is TGTGCCAGCAGTTTAAACACCGGCAGCATTCAGCCCCAGCATTTT.

The V call is TRBV6-2 or TRBV6-3, the J call TRBJ2-1; D may be TRBD1 (6 bases). From germline, CDR1 is MNHEY and CDR2 SVGEGT. V lost 2 bases to trimming and J lost 9 bases, with 11 bases between them. The CDR3 is made up of 13 amino acids. The CDR3 region has the DNA TGTGCCAGCAGTTACGGGGACATCGGTGAGCAGTTCTTC. Its translation is CASSYGDIGEQFF.

The chain couples TRBV4-3 to TRBJ1-3; D is ambiguous. The CDR3 is made up of 16 amino acids. The V and J ends lost 0 bases and 0 bases respectively, with 9 bases between them. Germline V gene data show CDR1 as LGHNA and CDR2 as YSLEER. The CDR3 nucleotides read TGCGCCAGCAGCCAAGACGGGAGAAGCTCTGGAAACACCATATATTTT. It codes for CASSQDGRSSGNTIYF.

The rearrangement uses TRBV29-1 and TRBJ1-1, with D possibly matching TRBD1 (5 bases). The CDR3 is made up of 13 amino acids. V was shortened by 5 bases and J by 1 base, with 11 bases between the two germline ends. Germline-derived CDR1 and CDR2 are SQVTM and ANQGSEA. Written as DNA, the CDR3 is TGCAGCGTTCAGCAGGGCGGGAACACTGAAGCTTTCTTT. It is translated as CSVQQGGNTEAFF.

This sequence joins TRBV16 and TRBJ1-5; possible D gene TRBD1, 5 bases. This CDR3 contains 14 residues. V shed 3 bases and J shed 6 bases, with 12 bases lying between them. In germline, CDR1 is KGHSY, CDR2 FQNENV. The CDR3 loop is CASSQFRGSQPQHF. For the CDR3, the DNA is TGTGCCAGCAGCCAGTTTAGGGGTAGTCAGCCCCAGCATTTT.

The sample holds one count of this clone. The chain employs TRBV19 and TRBJ1-5; weak D call: TRBD1 (5 bases). CDR3 length: 14 residues. The germline V gene encodes CDR1 LNHDA and CDR2 SQIVND (reference sequence). Deletions cut 3 bases from V and 11 bases from J, with 17 bases between. The CDR3 DNA reads TGTGCCAGTAGTATTAGTGGGACTGCTAATGCCCAGCATTTT. Amino acids: CASSISGTANAQHF.

The chain has TRBV7-2 and TRBJ1-5; D is uncertain. V gave up 1 base and J gave up 9 bases, with 4 bases separating them. Germline V CDR1 and CDR2: SGHTA, FQGNSA. The CDR3 length is 11 residues. The CDR3 nucleotides are TGTGCCAGCAGCTTAGGCGGGCCCCAGCATTTT. It encodes CASSLGGPQHF.

The chain joins TRBV20-1 to TRBJ1-2; 7 bases line up with TRBD1. Losses at the gene ends were 4 bases for V and 9 bases for J; bases not matched to a gene: 5. Germline V gene data show CDR1 as DFQATT and CDR2 as SNEGSKA (reference sequence). This CDR3 has 11 amino acids. This CDR3 reads CSATEQGSYTF. The CDR3 nucleotides read TGCAGTGCTACGGAACAGGGGAGCTACACCTTC.

V usage is TRBV12-3 or TRBV12-4 and J usage is TRBJ1-2, with D maybe TRBD1 (6 bases). V lost 2 bases and J lost 12, with 10 bases in between. This CDR3 has 11 amino acids. CDR3 bases: TGTGCCAGCAGTTTAAGGGGGACGAACACCTTC. This gives the protein CASSLRGTNTF.

This chain joins TRBV19 and TRBJ2-1, with D unresolved. This CDR3 has 17 residues. Trimming shortened V by 2 bases and J by 0 bases, and 14 bases separated the two germline ends. The germline CDR1 and CDR2 sequences are LNHDA and SQIVND (reference sequence). For the CDR3, the DNA is TGTGCCAGTAGTATAATCCAAGCGTCGAGCTCCTACAATGAGCAGTTCTTC. Translating gives CASSIIQASSSYNEQFF.

This rearrangement joins TRBV2 to TRBJ1-1, with D unresolved. The CDR3 runs to 11 residues. The germline V and J ends were trimmed by 8 bases and 7 bases, with 11 bases remaining between them. Germline V CDR1 and CDR2: SNHLY, FYNNEI. This chain's CDR3 is CASPDAGEAFF. DNA for the CDR3: TGTGCCAGCCCGGATGCGGGTGAAGCTTTCTTT.

The rearrangement joins TRBV15 to TRBJ2-7; 7 bases map to TRBD1. The CDR3 spans 16 residues. Germline CDR1 reads LNHNV; CDR2 reads YYDKDF (reference sequence). V shed 0 bases, J shed 3 bases, and the junction held 8 bases outside the gene matches. CDR3 residues: CATSRDGRGTIYEQYF. CDR3 nucleotide sequence: TGTGCCACCAGCAGAGATGGCAGGGGGACCATCTACGAGCAGTACTTC. The full variable domain, with the rest looked up from reference TRBV15 and TRBJ2-7, is DAMVIQNPRYQVTQFGKPVTLSCSQTLNHNVMYWYQQKSSQAPKLLFHYYDKDFNNEADTPDNFQSRRPNTSFCFLDIRSPGLGDTAMYLCATSRDGRGTIYEQYFGPGTRLTVT.